The T cell receptor (beta chain) described here comes from a study of blood T cell repertoires in COVID-19. The CDR3 sequence is 15 residues long. From germline, CDR1 is SNHLY and CDR2 FYNNEI. Between the trimmed V and J ends, which lost 4 bases and 1 base, there was a span of 11 bases. In the original analysis: How many nucleated cells were present was estimated from reference gene primer amplification. The table came from immunoSEQ multiplex PCR; TCRdb's copy has only in-frame clones and leaves some out. From that table come the V and J calls and clone size; the DNA was used to work out D and trimming. Altogether some 200,000 clones are present, approximately 91% being singletons, with the ten largest covering around 4.8%.

The sequencing sample was made of peripheral blood. The origin of this receptor is a middle-aged woman with acute or convalescent COVID-19. V gene TRBV2 combines with J gene TRBJ2-1; a weak D match, TRBD1 (5 bases). For the CDR3, the DNA is TGTGCCAGCAGTGGGACAACTTTATCCTACAATGAGCAGTTCTTC. Translating it yields CASSGTTLSYNEQFF.